The clone carrying this TCR beta chain has just a few counts. The CDR3 runs 14 residues. CDR1 LGHNA and CDR2 YSLEER come from the germline V gene. The V segment lost 6 bases and the J segment 9 bases; nucleotides outside the gene matches: 8. Noted time point: patch test 2, 6 weeks after DPC sensitization. The treatment is: therapeutic diphenylcyclopropenone sensitization with weekly scalp DPC. This specimen belongs to a study of human T cells and chemical hapten exposure. Each CDR3 protein gets one entry after TCRdb re-called the RACE reads with MiXCR. The top ten hold about 3.4% of the sample, which has 110,000 or so distinct CDR3 sequences, about a tenth seen once.

This receptor was obtained from a woman aged 40-49 years with alopecia areata. Some clones in this sample may be carry-over from other donors' samples. V gene TRBV4-3 combines with J gene TRBJ2-1, with 10 positions matching TRBD2. The sequencing here drew on whole blood, taken in connection with sensitization to the hapten diphenylcyclopropenone (DPC). The CDR3 DNA is TGCGCCAGCAGATCGAGCGGGGGGGCAGGTGAGCAGTTCTTC. Protein sequence: CASRSSGGAGEQFF.